This T cell receptor beta chain was captured in a study of T cells in Graves' hyperthyroidism and ophthalmopathy (dated by TCRdb to between 2018 and 2021). With regard to the full study: Peripheral blood samples were taken at initial diagnosis, before any treatment was given. To identify distinguishing TCR V-J signatures, a discovery cohort of 95 to 100 patients was used, comprising 40 to 45 with Graves' ophthalmopathy and around 60 with stable Graves' hyperthyroidism. An independent validation cohort of 18 to 20 hyperthyroidism patients and roughly 16 patients who later progressed to ophthalmopathy tested prospective prediction of ophthalmopathy. The 100 discovery patients were randomly split 7:3 into training and test sets. Thyroid tissue and blood T-cell repertoires from six Graves' hyperthyroidism patients were also compared in the study. Following sampling, methimazole starting at 30 mg daily was given to hyperthyroidism patients, and high-dose intravenous methylprednisolone was given to ophthalmopathy patients. The paper describes TCR Vbeta CDR3 sequencing of around 130 peripheral blood samples, made up of around 41 ophthalmopathy patients, over 70 hyperthyroidism patients and 17 progressor patients. Findings and caveats that apply to the study as a whole: A 13 V-J signature model separated ophthalmopathy from stable hyperthyroidism, with nearly 90% sensitivity and roughly 81% specificity in cross-validation and 80%/75% in testing. In validation, progression to ophthalmopathy was predicted by the model with roughly 69% sensitivity and approximately 78% specificity, a median of approximately 7.1 months before onset. Most expanded thyroid clonotypes (frequency above 0.001) were also found in blood, which suggests that blood repertoires may mirror thyroid immune responses. Sample size was not statistically predetermined, and blinding of investigators to group allocation was not performed.

TCR beta CDR3 regions were amplified from RNA transcripts. For the first round of RT-PCR on the TCR CDR3, the HTBI primer set was used together with the Qiagen OneStep RT-PCR kit. A second multiplex PCR round built the libraries, followed by size selection and purification. Libraries were sequenced paired-end with 100 bp reads on an Illumina HiSeq2000. Per the original workflow: Raw data were processed with SOAPnuke, discarding reads with adapters, uncalled bases, mean Phred below 15, or no exact constant-primer or identifier match. High-quality paired reads were merged using COPE v1.2.5, and each unique nucleotide sequence was defined as a clonotype. MiTCR v1.1 was used to align the clonotypes against IMGT TRBV, TRBD and TRBJ reference segments. Only V-J combinations with frequency above 0.0001, covering approximately 99% of repertoires, were analysed. The TCS score was defined as the ratio of F50 (clonal expansion) to E x V (chaos), calculated using BLOSUM62-based TCRdist between CDR3 peptides within each V-J. Welch's t-statistics and random forest reduced 500 to 650 V-J features to 10 to 15, which were used in a naive Bayes classifier (R e1071). TCRdb redid the processing of the public reads, applying fastp at Q25 and MiXCR, and retained in-frame beta chains. Rows matching on CDR3 protein sequence are summarized as one entry with the most common DNA and genes. The authors' filters were not applied to this entry. Recorded for this sample are approximately 600,000 distinct CDR3 sequences; under 20% of them occurred a single time. The ten largest clones represent 3.8% of the sample.

Per the germline V gene, SGHRS is the CDR1 and YFSETQ is the CDR2. Spanning cysteine to phenylalanine, the CDR3 consists of 13 amino acids. Here the CDR3 DNA is all that survives: 39 bases in frame from base 1. At the junction V is shortened by 4 bases and J by 2 bases, with 10 bases in between. This clonotype was seen many times. Its specific antigen is unknown. Qualities for individual bases were not recorded, and no much larger clone is one base off. Graves' hyperthyroidism was defined as stable when no progression to ophthalmopathy occurred over 18 months of follow-up. Hyperthyroidism patients were newly diagnosed, with disease duration under 2 months, and aged 18 to 65 years. Exclusion was applied to patients with uncontrolled infections, other autoimmune diseases, pregnancy or lactation. Diagnoses were established on the basis of clinical symptoms, serum thyroxine and TRAb, thyroid ultrasound, and orbital computed tomography. Ficoll-Paque density gradient centrifugation was used to isolate PBMCs from 10 ml of fresh peripheral blood. Total RNA was extracted using Trizol reagent, and RNA quality was assessed on an Agilent 2100 Bioanalyzer.

The sample consisted of blood. The rearranged segments are TRBV5-1 and TRBJ2-7; the D region possibly corresponds to TRBD1 (6 bases align). The receptor comes from a woman under 40 with Graves' hyperthyroidism. CDR3 sequence: CASSRNRAYEQYF. At the DNA level, the sequence is TGCGCCAGCAGCCGAAACAGGGCCTACGAGCAGTACTTC.